A single sample is the source of the 32 T cell receptor beta chains below, sequenced in a study of OX40 agonist ivuxolimab in advanced cancers. Sequencing used immunoSEQ multiplex PCR; TCRdb keeps in-frame clones, though not all of them. The sample yields roughly 80,000 clones, more than 90% seen once. The sequencing here drew on CD4+ or CD8+ T cells sorted from blood, taken in a trial of the OX40 agonist ivuxolimab. The receptors originated from an adult with an advanced solid tumor such as melanoma, head and neck, liver or kidney cancer.

The chain has TRBV5-1 and TRBJ2-6; no reliable D call. V was clipped by 1 base and J by 0 bases, with 8 bases between them. Germline assignment: CDR1 SGHRS and CDR2 YFSETQ. The CDR3 loop spans 16 amino acids. The CDR3, as DNA: TGCGCCAGCAGCTTGATCCCGGGCTCTGGGGCCAACGTCCTGACTTTC. This translates into CASSLIPGSGANVLTF.

The CDR3 DNA sequence: TGTGCCACCTCCCTCCGGAACACTGAAGCTTTCTTT. This translates into CATSLRNTEAFF. V and J are TRBV7-8 and TRBJ1-1; no reliable D call. V lost 10 bases and J 1 base, leaving 10 bases between the germline ends. The CDR3 loop spans 12 amino acids. Looked up from germline, CDR1 is SGHVS and CDR2 is FQNEAQ.

This chain connects TRBV19 to TRBJ2-2; D tentatively reads TRBD1 or TRBD2 (5 bases each). This CDR3 is 15 amino acids long. The V and J ends lost 7 bases and 8 bases respectively, with 20 bases between them. Per the germline V gene, CDR1 is LNHDA and CDR2 is SQIVND (reference sequence). The CDR3 is CASTLPGRAQGELFF. The CDR3 DNA sequence: TGTGCCAGTACCCTACCGGGGCGTGCTCAAGGGGAGCTGTTTTTT.

This clone was recorded once. The CDR3 region has the DNA TGTGCCAGCAGTTTGGGGGGGTCGAGCTCCTACGAGCAGTACTTC. Translation gives CASSLGGSSSYEQYF. V gene TRBV28 combines with J gene TRBJ2-7; 7 positions agree with TRBD2. The trim removed 3 bases at V and 0 bases at J, leaving 5 bases unmatched. This CDR3 is 15 amino acids long. CDR1 MDHEN and CDR2 SYDVKM come from the germline V gene.

J is TRBJ2-5 and V is TRBV5-5; D gene uncertain. Germline V CDR1 and CDR2: SGHKS, YYEKEE (reference sequence). This CDR3 has 14 residues. V was shortened by 0 bases and J by 1 base, with 7 bases between the two germline ends. Here the CDR3 DNA reads TGTGCCAGCAGCTTGGGACGGTTCCAAGAGACCCAGTACTTC. This encodes CASSLGRFQETQYF. The whole variable domain, remainder taken from reference TRBV5-5 and TRBJ2-5, is DAGVTQSPTHLIKTRGQQVTLRCSPISGHKSVSWYQQVLGQGPQFIFQYYEKEERGRGNFPDRFSARQFPNYSSELNVNALLLGDSALYLCASSLGRFQETQYFGPGTRLLVL.

The chain is built from TRBV18 and TRBJ2-1, with D perhaps matching TRBD2 (6 bases). Per germline, CDR1 KGHSH and CDR2 LQKENI. V gave up 5 bases and J gave up 8 bases, with 7 bases separating them. This CDR3 is built from 11 residues. CDR3 coding DNA: TGTGCCAGCTCATCGGGGGATGAGCAGTTCTTC. Its translation is CASSSGDEQFF.

The chain is built from TRBV28 and TRBJ1-5; D is unclear. CDR3 length: 12 amino acids. CDR1 is MDHEN and CDR2 is SYDVKM in the germline V gene. V lost 11 bases, J lost 1 base, and 9 bases lay in between. CDR3 region: CAAMRSNQPQHF. For the CDR3, the DNA is TGTGCCGCCATGCGGAGCAATCAGCCCCAGCATTTT.

The chain recombines TRBV6-6 with TRBJ1-2; 9 bases are shared with TRBD1. In germline, CDR1 is MNHNY, CDR2 SVGAGI (reference sequence). Trimming took 4 bases from V and 2 from J; bases not matched to a gene: 5. The CDR3 loop spans 15 amino acids. CDR3 nucleotides: TGTGCCAGCAGTTTCCGGGACAGGGAAAACTATGGCTACACCTTC. It yields the protein CASSFRDRENYGYTF.

J is TRBJ2-3 and V is TRBV28, with D unclear. The CDR3 is 15 amino acids. In germline, CDR1 is MDHEN, CDR2 SYDVKM. V lost 1 base, J lost 2 bases, and 10 bases lay in between. CDR3 region: CASSLSGRPTDTQYF. CDR3 bases: TGTGCCAGCAGTTTATCCGGACGACCCACAGATACGCAGTATTTT.

The chain combines TRBV4-1 with TRBJ2-1; D not resolved. The CDR3 extends over 13 amino acids. Germline-derived CDR1 and CDR2 are MGHRA and YSYEKL. Trimming shortened V by 0 bases and J by 5 bases, and 5 bases separated the two germline ends. CDR3 coding DNA: TGCGCCAGCAGCCAAGATGCCCACAATGAGCAGTTCTTC. Protein product: CASSQDAHNEQFF.

J is TRBJ2-3 and V is TRBV4-3; the D gene is possibly TRBD2 (6 bases). Trimming left V 0 bases short and J 4 bases short, with 11 bases between. Germline assignment: CDR1 LGHNA and CDR2 YSLEER. The CDR3 is made up of 15 amino acids. In DNA, the CDR3 is TGCGCCAGCAGCCAAGAGTCTGCTAGCGCAGATACGCAGTATTTT. It encodes CASSQESASADTQYF.

V usage is TRBV6-6 and J usage is TRBJ2-5, with D possibly being TRBD2 (7 bases). This CDR3 comprises 15 residues. The V and J ends lost 2 bases and 4 bases respectively, with 14 bases between them. In germline, CDR1 is MNHNY, CDR2 SVGAGI (reference sequence). CDR3 in amino acids: CASSYPRGGGETQYF. The CDR3 nucleotides are TGTGCCAGCAGTTACCCGAGGGGGGGCGGAGAGACCCAGTACTTC.

The chain uses TRBV27 and TRBJ1-1, with D uncertain. Trimming removed 3 bases at V and 2 bases at J, with 10 bases between. This CDR3 has 14 amino acids. The V gene's germline CDR1 is MNHEY and CDR2 SMNVEV (reference sequence). CDR3 DNA sequence: TGTGCCAGCAGTTTCTCCTTTGGTAACACTGAAGCTTTCTTT. It codes for CASSFSFGNTEAFF.

The rearrangement links TRBV2 to TRBJ2-2, with 8 bases that match TRBD1. Looked up from germline, CDR1 is SNHLY and CDR2 is FYNNEI. The CDR3 consists of 17 residues. Unmatched junction bases numbered 14, after V lost 7 bases and J lost 4 bases. The CDR3 sequence is CASNPRPGGAGTGELFF. CDR3 nucleotide sequence: TGTGCCAGCAACCCACGTCCAGGGGGCGCAGGCACCGGGGAGCTGTTTTTT.

The gene calls are TRBV13 and TRBJ1-2; 9 bases map to TRBD1. With 5 bases clipped from V and 5 bases from J, the junction kept 3 bases outside the gene matches. Per the germline V gene, CDR1 is PRHDT and CDR2 is FYEKMQ (reference sequence). The CDR3 sequence is 13 residues long. Here the CDR3 DNA reads TGTGCCAGCAGCGTGGGACAGGGTTATGGCTACACCTTC. Translation gives CASSVGQGYGYTF.

The chain couples TRBV30 to TRBJ1-1; D uncertain. V was trimmed by 3 bases and J by 5 bases, leaving 7 bases between them. CDR3 length: 11 amino acids. CDR1 and CDR2 (germline): GTSNPN, SVGIG (reference sequence). The CDR3 is CAWSGRTEAFF. In nucleotides, the CDR3 is TGTGCCTGGAGCGGAAGGACTGAAGCTTTCTTT.

To note about this clone: Its ends do not fully match the called genes, so a read error is possible. The V gene is TRBV4-1, the J gene TRBJ2-7; 7 bases are a match to TRBD2. The CDR3 contains 15 residues. Germline values: CDR1 MGHRA, CDR2 YSYEKL. The CDR3 DNA is TGCGCCAGCAGTCGCCTGTTCGGCGAGGGAGGGAGGGCTCTCTTC. Protein: CASSRLFGEGGRALF.

This chain links TRBV27 with TRBJ2-7; TRBD2 matches 7 bases. The CDR3 is 13 amino acids. V lost 8 bases to trimming and J lost 3 bases; unmatched junction nucleotides: 7. CDR1 is MNHEY and CDR2 is SMNVEV in the germline V gene (reference sequence). The CDR3 sequence: CASSRASGYEQYF. In DNA, the CDR3 is TGTGCCAGCTCTCGGGCTAGCGGCTACGAGCAGTACTTC.

This rearrangement joins TRBV30 to TRBJ2-2, with 7 bases identical to TRBD1. The germline V gene has CDR1 GTSNPN and CDR2 SVGIG (reference sequence). Trimming took 7 bases from V and 5 from J; bases not matched to a gene: 10. This CDR3 is 14 amino acids long. The CDR3 loop reads CALPKGGSTGELFF. The DNA for the CDR3 is TGTGCCTTGCCTAAAGGGGGCAGTACCGGGGAGCTGTTTTTT.

The chain carries TRBV7-3 and TRBJ2-2; D is unclear. CDR1 is SGHTA, CDR2 FQGTGA, per germline. V lost 5 bases and J lost 0, with 7 bases in between. The CDR3 length is 14 residues. The CDR3: CASSPGSNTGELFF. The CDR3 bases are TGTGCCAGCAGCCCCGGTTCGAACACCGGGGAGCTGTTTTTT.

The V gene is TRBV10-1, the J gene TRBJ2-4, with TRBD1 identical over 8 bases. This CDR3 contains 15 residues. V lost 5 bases to trimming and J lost 4 bases; unmatched junction nucleotides: 7. Germline values: CDR1 WNHNN, CDR2 SYGVQD (reference sequence). Written as DNA, the CDR3 is TGCGCCAGCAGTAACACGACAGGGGATAAAAACATTCAGTACTTC. Amino acid sequence: CASSNTTGDKNIQYF.

The V call is TRBV30, the J call TRBJ2-4; TRBD1 is a possible D gene (5 bases). The CDR3 extends over 14 amino acids. Deletions cut 4 bases from V and 3 bases from J, with 13 bases between. CDR1 GTSNPN and CDR2 SVGIG come from the germline V gene (reference sequence). DNA of the CDR3: TGTGCCTGGAATGGCAGGGCGGTCAAAAACATTCAGTACTTC. This gives the protein CAWNGRAVKNIQYF.

The J gene is TRBJ2-5, the V gene TRBV7-9, with 8 nucleotides matching TRBD2. This CDR3 is 17 amino acids long. The germline gives CDR1 SEHNR, CDR2 FQNEAQ (reference sequence). V gave up 4 bases and J gave up 4 bases; unmatched junction bases: 14. Here the CDR3 DNA reads TGTGCCAGCAGCTCTCTCCCCGGGTTAGCGGGATCAGAGACCCAGTACTTC. Translated: CASSSLPGLAGSETQYF.

The V call is TRBV5-8, the J call TRBJ1-2; possible D gene TRBD1, 5 bases. CDR3 length equals 12 residues. Looked up from germline, CDR1 is SGHTS and CDR2 is YDEGEE. The germline V and J ends were trimmed by 4 bases and 8 bases, with 12 bases remaining between them. The CDR3 sequence is CASSPGVYGYTF. The CDR3 DNA reads TGTGCCAGCAGCCCGGGGGTCTACGGCTACACCTTC.

A single count supports this clone. The CDR3 DNA sequence: TGCGCCAGCAGCTTGTATGGCAGGGTGCAGACCCAGTACTTC. Protein sequence: CASSLYGRVQTQYF. The V and J genes are TRBV5-1 and TRBJ2-5; tentatively, D is TRBD1 (5 bases). This CDR3 comprises 14 residues. The V end lost 1 base, the J end lost 6 bases, and 13 bases lay between the germline ends. Germline V gene data show CDR1 as SGHRS and CDR2 as YFSETQ.

This clone came up once. V is TRBV6-5 and J is TRBJ1-5; weak D call: TRBD1 (5 bases). The length of the CDR3 is 14 residues. V was pared by 5 bases and J by 7 bases, with 15 bases between. Germline assignment: CDR1 MNHEY and CDR2 SVGAGI. CDR3 bases: TGTGCCAGCAGTCGACAGTGGGCAGGCCAGCCCCAGCATTTT. Protein sequence: CASSRQWAGQPQHF.

Remarks on this clone: The same CDR3 also results from other DNA sequences found in this sample. The chain uses TRBV7-2 and TRBJ2-5, with D possibly called TRBD1 or TRBD2 (5 bases each). The CDR3 loop spans 14 amino acids. CDR1 and CDR2 from the germline V gene are SGHTA and FQGNSA. Trimming cost V 1 base and J 2 bases, with 8 bases left between them. As DNA, the CDR3 is TGTGCCAGCAGCTTAGGGGGGTCACAAGAGACCCAGTACTTC. Translation gives CASSLGGSQETQYF.

The rearrangement uses TRBV21-1 and TRBJ2-2; TRBD2 is the table's D call and was not checked against the DNA. TRBV21-1 is shown as a pseudogene. The CDR3 extends over 15 amino acids. CDR3 coding DNA: TGTGCCAGCAGCAAAAGCGCGGGAGTCCCCGGGGAGCTGTTTTTT. Protein product: CASSKSAGVPGELFF.

This chain connects TRBV7-9 to TRBJ2-5, with D possibly TRBD1 on 6 matching bases. There are 18 residues in the CDR3. Germline V lookup: CDR1 SEHNR, CDR2 FQNEAQ (reference sequence). V lost 3 bases, J lost 4 bases, and 24 bases lay in between. CDR3 sequence reads: CASSLIKGGLSSRETQYF. CDR3 nucleotide sequence: TGTGCCAGCAGCTTGATTAAAGGGGGATTGTCCTCCAGAGAGACCCAGTACTTC.

This chain connects TRBV27 to TRBJ1-5, with 9 nucleotides matching TRBD1. V was pared by 4 bases and J by 4 bases, with 8 bases of the junction left unmatched. The CDR3 contains 16 residues. From germline, CDR1 is MNHEY and CDR2 SMNVEV (reference sequence). The CDR3 here is CASSSTRQGGNQPQHF. In DNA, the CDR3 is TGTGCCAGCAGTTCAACCCGACAGGGGGGAAATCAGCCCCAGCATTTT.

The chain combines TRBV19 with TRBJ2-7, with D perhaps TRBD1 (5 bases). The V gene's germline CDR1 is LNHDA and CDR2 SQIVND (reference sequence). V was cut by 4 bases and J by 1 base, with 8 bases left in between. The CDR3 loop spans 13 amino acids. The CDR3 region is CASSRQRSYEQYF. The CDR3 DNA follows: TGTGCCAGTAGTAGACAGCGATCCTACGAGCAGTACTTC. Filled out from reference TRBV19 and TRBJ2-7, the complete variable domain reads DGGITQSPKYLFRKEGQNVTLSCEQNLNHDAMYWYRQDPGQGLRLIYYSQIVNDFQKGDIAEGYSVSREKKESFPLTVTSAQKNPTAFYLCASSRQRSYEQYFGPGTRLTVT.

The chain joins TRBV4-2 to TRBJ2-4; 9 nucleotides align to TRBD2. The trim removed 0 bases at V and 0 bases at J, leaving 6 bases unmatched. The V gene's germline CDR1 is LGHNA and CDR2 YNFKEQ. This CDR3 contains 18 residues. CDR3 sequence: CASSQDPSSGVAKNIQYF. CDR3 in DNA: TGTGCCAGCAGCCAAGATCCGTCTAGCGGGGTAGCCAAAAACATTCAGTACTTC.